Shown below are 25 T cell receptor beta chains from a single sample sequenced in a study of T cell responses to AZD1222 COVID-19 vaccine. Method: immunoSEQ multiplex PCR; TCRdb's copy keeps in-frame clones and lacks some. The data contain 100,000 to 150,000 clones, approximately 90% of them singletons. This sample comprised peripheral blood, obtained on day 0 of AZD1222 vaccination. These receptors were obtained from an adult in good health.

The genes are TRBV5-4 and TRBJ2-4, with 8 bases identical to TRBD2. V shed 4 bases, J shed 0 bases, and the junction held 6 bases outside the gene matches. Germline V CDR1 and CDR2: SGHNT, YYREEE (reference sequence). The CDR3 is 16 residues long. The DNA for the CDR3 is TGTGCCAGCAGCAGCGGACTAGCTCTAGCCAAAAACATTCAGTACTTC. Encoded protein: CASSSGLALAKNIQYF.

The chain recombines TRBV12-3 or TRBV12-4 with TRBJ1-5; D not certain. CDR3 length: 13 residues. The germline V and J ends were trimmed by 6 bases and 6 bases, with 12 bases remaining between them. This CDR3 reads CASRGLDSQPQHF. DNA of the CDR3: TGTGCCAGCAGAGGACTGGATAGTCAGCCCCAGCATTTT.

This clone was seen only once. V usage is TRBV2 and J usage is TRBJ1-5, with 7 bases aligning to TRBD1. The CDR3 extends over 15 amino acids. The V gene's germline CDR1 is SNHLY and CDR2 FYNNEI. V lost 6 bases and J lost 1; bases outside the gene matches: 6. The CDR3 reads CASRPDRRSNQPQHF. In DNA, the CDR3 is TGTGCCAGCAGACCGGACAGGAGGAGCAATCAGCCCCAGCATTTT.

The chain joins TRBV7-9 to TRBJ2-1, with TRBD2 as a possible D gene (6 bases). CDR3 length: 15 residues. Trimming removed 5 bases at V and 7 bases at J, with 18 bases between. Per germline, CDR1 SEHNR and CDR2 FQNEAQ (reference sequence). The CDR3, as DNA: TGTGCCAGCAGCCCAGCATCGACTAGTTTGAATGAGCAGTTCTTC. It translates to CASSPASTSLNEQFF.

The rearrangement joins TRBV6-1 to TRBJ1-5, with D unclear. This CDR3 is built from 12 residues. V lost 2 bases to trimming and J lost 1 base, with 0 bases between them. Germline CDR1 MNHNS, CDR2 SASEGT. Here the CDR3 reads CASSESNQPQHF. The DNA of the CDR3 is TGTGCCAGCAGTGAAAGCAATCAGCCCCAGCATTTT.

The DNA of the CDR3 is TGTGCCAGTCACTCCGGGACTTGGAGCGATACGCAGTATTTT. Protein: CASHSGTWSDTQYF. This chain connects TRBV19 to TRBJ2-3; a weak D match, TRBD2 (6 bases). Germline lookup yields CDR1 LNHDA and CDR2 SQIVND (reference sequence). This CDR3 comprises 14 residues. V was pared by 8 bases and J by 6 bases, with 18 bases between.

The rearrangement uses TRBV11-1 and TRBJ2-1; no definite D call. The CDR3 has 13 amino acids. Germline V gene sequence: CDR1 SGHAT, CDR2 FQDESV (reference sequence). Trimming left V 0 bases short and J 6 bases short, with 6 bases between. The CDR3 spells CASSLAPPNEQFF. CDR3 nucleotide sequence: TGTGCCAGCAGCTTAGCGCCCCCCAATGAGCAGTTCTTC.

The chain recombines TRBV4-2 with TRBJ1-1; 8 bases map to TRBD1. Trimming removed 1 base from V and 4 bases from J; junction bases left unmatched: 8. Per germline, CDR1 LGHNA and CDR2 YNFKEQ. This CDR3 contains 16 residues. Here the CDR3 reads CASSQGDRWTGTEAFF. Written as DNA, the CDR3 is TGTGCCAGCAGCCAAGGGGACAGGTGGACGGGCACTGAAGCTTTCTTT.

This chain joins TRBV2 and TRBJ2-7, with unresolved D. CDR1 SNHLY and CDR2 FYNNEI come from the germline V gene. V lost 5 bases and J lost 3, with 8 bases in between. The CDR3 contains 12 residues. This CDR3 is CASSNRGYEQYF. The CDR3 bases are TGTGCCAGCAGTAACCGAGGCTACGAGCAGTACTTC.

In this sample, this clone turned up once. This chain links TRBV28 with TRBJ2-5; 8 nucleotides agree with TRBD2. The V segment lost 5 bases and the J segment 6 bases; nucleotides outside the gene matches: 8. CDR3 length: 14 residues. Per the germline V gene, CDR1 is MDHEN and CDR2 is SYDVKM. CDR3: CASSNSGDVKTQYF. In DNA, the CDR3 is TGTGCCAGCAGTAATAGCGGGGATGTAAAGACCCAGTACTTC.

V and J are TRBV3-1 (or the pseudogene TRBV3-2) and TRBJ2-7; 7 nucleotides match TRBD1. Germline V gene sequence: CDR1 LGHDT, CDR2 YNNKEL (reference sequence). Unmatched junction bases numbered 5, after V lost 0 bases and J lost 3 bases. This CDR3 is built from 15 residues. The CDR3 region is CASSQDGTGVYEQYF. In nucleotides, the CDR3 is TGTGCCAGCAGCCAAGATGGCACAGGGGTCTACGAGCAGTACTTC.

The V call is TRBV10-2, the J call TRBJ1-2; D is unresolved. Germline CDR1 is WSHSY and CDR2 is SAAADI. The CDR3 consists of 14 residues. Deletions cut 2 bases from V and 3 bases from J, with 10 bases between. The CDR3 bases are TGCGCCAGCAGTGAGGCCCGGATTGACTATGGCTACACCTTC. Its protein is CASSEARIDYGYTF.

This chain connects TRBV30 to TRBJ1-3; TRBD1 matches 7 bases. CDR3 length: 14 amino acids. CDR1 is GTSNPN, CDR2 SVGIG, per germline (reference sequence). V shed 2 bases and J 4 bases; nucleotides not matched to a gene: 5. The DNA for the CDR3 is TGTGCCTGGAGTCGAGGACAGGAAGGAAACACCATATATTTT. Protein product: CAWSRGQEGNTIYF.

This chain connects TRBV10-1 to TRBJ1-3; D possibly corresponds to TRBD1 (5 bases). The ends were cut back, 6 bases at V and 4 bases at J, with 13 bases in the middle. This CDR3 is built from 14 residues. From germline, CDR1 is WNHNN and CDR2 SYGVQD (reference sequence). The CDR3 DNA reads TGCGCCAGCAGGCCGACAGCTGGGGGAAACACCATATATTTT. This gives the protein CASRPTAGGNTIYF.

The J gene is TRBJ2-2, the V gene TRBV27, with a possible D match to TRBD1 (5 bases). Germline V gene lookup returns CDR1 MNHEY and CDR2 SMNVEV (reference sequence). V lost 6 bases to trimming and J lost 4 bases, with 9 bases between them. CDR3 length: 13 residues. CDR3: CASRRTCTGELFF. CDR3 sequence (DNA): TGTGCCAGCAGAAGGACATGCACCGGGGAGCTGTTTTTT.

The V call is TRBV27, the J call TRBJ1-4; D might be TRBD1 (5 bases). Trimming cost V 1 base and J 6 bases, with 15 bases left between them. The CDR3 has 16 amino acids. Per germline, CDR1 MNHEY and CDR2 SMNVEV (reference sequence). The CDR3 is CASSLLGAGTDEKLFF. As DNA, the CDR3 is TGTGCCAGCAGTTTATTAGGGGCCGGAACCGATGAAAAACTGTTTTTT.

The V call is TRBV4-1, the J call TRBJ2-7; TRBD1 matches at 8 bases. From germline, CDR1 is MGHRA and CDR2 YSYEKL. V lost 1 base to trimming and J lost 3 bases; unmatched junction nucleotides: 5. The CDR3 has 15 amino acids. The CDR3 sequence: CASSQGQGPNYEQYF. The CDR3 region has the DNA TGCGCCAGCAGCCAAGGACAGGGGCCCAACTACGAGCAGTACTTC.

The sample holds a few counts of this clone. The chain is built from TRBV4-1 and TRBJ2-7; D possibly corresponds to TRBD1 (6 bases). The V gene lost 4 bases and the J gene lost 7 bases, with 23 bases spanning the gap. CDR1 is MGHRA and CDR2 is YSYEKL in the germline V gene. CDR3 length: 16 residues. The chain's CDR3 is CASSPIPMAGAGEQYF. CDR3 nucleotides: TGCGCCAGCAGCCCGATCCCTATGGCAGGGGCAGGGGAGCAGTACTTC.

The chain has TRBV5-4 and TRBJ2-7, with D unclear. The length of the CDR3 is 14 residues. Germline CDR1 SGHNT, CDR2 YYREEE (reference sequence). V was clipped by 0 bases and J by 0 bases, with 7 bases between them. CDR3 in DNA: TGTGCCAGCAGCTTGGGGCGGATCTCCTACGAGCAGTACTTC. It yields the protein CASSLGRISYEQYF.

The gene calls are TRBV5-5 and TRBJ1-6; TRBD1 agrees at 7 bases. The CDR3 consists of 16 residues. Germline-derived CDR1 and CDR2 are SGHKS and YYEKEE (reference sequence). V dropped 5 bases and J dropped 7; count of bases not matched to a gene: 12. The chain's CDR3 is CASSSNQGEPNSPLHF. CDR3 bases: TGTGCCAGCAGTTCCAATCAGGGGGAACCCAATTCACCCCTCCACTTT.

The genes are TRBV4-1 and TRBJ1-5, with 7 bases fitting TRBD1. This CDR3 has 17 amino acids. After removal of 1 base from V and 0 bases from J, the junction contained 6 bases not matched to a gene. From germline, CDR1 is MGHRA and CDR2 YSYEKL. The CDR3 loop is CASSQGETGYSNQPQHF. The CDR3 DNA sequence: TGCGCCAGCAGCCAAGGGGAGACAGGGTATAGCAATCAGCCCCAGCATTTT.

The chain joins TRBV9 to TRBJ2-3, with 11 bases fitting TRBD2. The CDR3 runs 16 residues. The V gene's germline CDR1 is SGDLS and CDR2 YYNGEE. The V segment lost 5 bases and the J segment 6 bases; nucleotides outside the gene matches: 11. The CDR3 loop is CASSYATSGSGDTQYF. The CDR3 bases are TGTGCCAGCAGTTACGCCACTAGCGGGAGTGGGGATACGCAGTATTTT.

The V and J genes are TRBV28 and TRBJ2-7; possible D gene TRBD1, 6 bases. The CDR3 runs to 14 residues. Trimming shortened V by 6 bases and J by 2 bases, and 14 bases separated the two germline ends. Germline loops: CDR1 MDHEN, CDR2 SYDVKM. CDR3 region: CASRTTGVTYEQYF. CDR3 sequence (DNA): TGTGCCAGCAGGACGACAGGCGTCACCTACGAGCAGTACTTC.

The chain is built from TRBV30 and TRBJ1-1; D is unclear. CDR1 and CDR2 (germline): GTSNPN, SVGIG (reference sequence). The CDR3 spans 13 residues. V dropped 2 bases and J dropped 1 base, with 8 bases sitting between them. CDR3 sequence reads: CAWSIFENTEAFF. The CDR3 bases are TGTGCCTGGAGTATCTTTGAGAACACTGAAGCTTTCTTT. Combining the CDR3 with reference TRBV30 and TRBJ1-1 gives the whole variable domain SQTIHQWPATLVQPVGSPLSLECTVEGTSNPNLYWYRQAAGRGLQLLFYSVGIGQISSEVPQNLSASRPQDRQFILSSKKLLLSDSGFYLCAWSIFENTEAFFGQGTRLTVV.

Written as DNA, the CDR3 is TGTGCCAGCAGCCGTAGCGGGAGGAATGGGAACATTCAGTACTTC. It specifies CASSRSGRNGNIQYF. The chain couples TRBV9 to TRBJ2-4; 10 bases agree with TRBD2. Germline V gene lookup returns CDR1 SGDLS and CDR2 YYNGEE. V gave up 4 bases and J gave up 7 bases; unmatched junction bases: 8. CDR3 length: 15 amino acids.